These 17 T cell receptor beta chains were sequenced from one sample in a study of blood T cell repertoires in COVID-19. Clones were read by immunoSEQ multiplex PCR, and TCRdb kept only the in-frame ones, dropping some. The sample has 85,000 to 100,000 clones, 70% to 80% seen once. Sequencing was carried out using peripheral blood. All receptors come from a human donor in a cohort sampled during active COVID-19.

This clone was counted only a few times. The chain recombines TRBV19 with TRBJ2-7, with 8 bases aligning to TRBD2. V lost 1 base and J lost 1; bases outside the gene matches: 3. The CDR3 length is 15 residues. The germline gives CDR1 LNHDA, CDR2 SQIVND (reference sequence). DNA of the CDR3: TGTGCCAGTAGTATAGCCAGCGGGGGTTCCTACGAGCAGTACTTC. It translates to CASSIASGGSYEQYF.

At least ten counts were recorded for this clone. CDR3 coding DNA: TGTGCCAGCAGTGAGGGACAGGGGGCAGATACGCAGTATTTT. It translates to CASSEGQGADTQYF. This chain uses TRBV6-4 with TRBJ2-3; 11 bases are a match to TRBD1. There are 14 residues in the CDR3. V lost 3 bases to trimming and J lost 4 bases; unmatched junction nucleotides: 0. Germline V gene lookup returns CDR1 MRHNA and CDR2 SNTAGT.

V gene TRBV7-3 combines with J gene TRBJ2-2, with D unclear. In germline, CDR1 is SGHTA, CDR2 FQGTGA. Trimming pared 0 bases from V and 7 bases from J, leaving 9 bases between. The CDR3 has 14 residues. In nucleotides, the CDR3 is TGTGCCAGCAGCTTAACGTTTAGTGGCGGGGAGCTGTTTTTT. Amino acid sequence: CASSLTFSGGELFF.

This chain uses TRBV25-1 with TRBJ2-1; TRBD2 matches 8 bases. The CDR3 has 16 residues. The V and J ends lost 8 bases and 6 bases, in that order; junction bases with no gene match: 15. CDR1 is MGHDK and CDR2 is SYGVNS in the germline V gene. CDR3 loop: CASGYPGLDPSNEQFF. The CDR3 region has the DNA TGTGCCAGCGGATACCCGGGACTAGATCCCTCCAATGAGCAGTTCTTC.

In this sample, this clone turned up a few times. The V and J genes are TRBV28 and TRBJ2-2; D perhaps matches TRBD2 (6 bases). Trimming removed 5 bases at V and 4 bases at J, with 14 bases between. The V gene's germline CDR1 is MDHEN and CDR2 SYDVKM. CDR3 length: 15 amino acids. The CDR3 DNA follows: TGTGCCAGCAGTCTGACGGGGGACCTCACCGGGGAGCTGTTTTTT. Translating it yields CASSLTGDLTGELFF.

This rearrangement joins TRBV6-1 to TRBJ2-1; 13 nucleotides line up with TRBD2. Germline-derived CDR1 and CDR2 are MNHNS and SASEGT. The V segment lost 2 bases and the J segment 2 bases; nucleotides outside the gene matches: 6. The CDR3 is 18 residues long. The CDR3 nucleotides read TGTGCCAGCAGTGAAATTACTAGCGGGAGGGTAACCTACAATGAGCAGTTCTTC. It yields the protein CASSEITSGRVTYNEQFF.

The V gene is TRBV9, the J gene TRBJ1-2; D gene uncertain. The V end was cut by 4 bases, the J end by 4 bases, with 11 bases between. Germline loops: CDR1 SGDLS, CDR2 YYNGEE. The length of the CDR3 is 13 residues. CDR3 amino acids: CASSPGTRYGYTF. CDR3 nucleotides: TGTGCCAGCAGCCCGGGAACCCGCTATGGCTACACCTTC.

This sequence joins TRBV6-5 and TRBJ1-2; D call uncertain. Trimming shortened V by 7 bases and J by 5 bases, and 14 bases separated the two germline ends. This CDR3 contains 13 residues. Germline V gene data show CDR1 as MNHEY and CDR2 as SVGAGI. CDR3 sequence (DNA): TGTGCCAGCACAGAGACAACTCAATATGGCTACACCTTC. Translating it yields CASTETTQYGYTF.

The gene calls are TRBV24-1 and TRBJ2-7; tentative D call: TRBD1 (6 bases). V lost 3 bases, J lost 5 bases, and 10 bases lay in between. The CDR3 loop spans 13 amino acids. CDR1 and CDR2 from the germline V gene are KGHDR and SFDVKD. The CDR3 nucleotides read TGTGCCACCAGTGATATGGGGGCCGACGAGCAGTACTTC. Its translation is CATSDMGADEQYF.

This clone was observed once. Here the CDR3 DNA reads TGTGCCAGTACCACACCCCGGGTCGGCGGGAGCAACAATGAGCAGTTCTTC. Protein sequence: CASTTPRVGGSNNEQFF. This sequence joins TRBV19 and TRBJ2-1, with 7 positions matching TRBD2. The CDR3 covers 17 residues. Germline lookup yields CDR1 LNHDA and CDR2 SQIVND (reference sequence). V shed 7 bases and J 5 bases; nucleotides not matched to a gene: 17.

The chain links TRBV28 to TRBJ2-1; D call uncertain. From germline, CDR1 is MDHEN and CDR2 SYDVKM. CDR3 length equals 13 residues. V dropped 6 bases and J dropped 7 bases, with 13 bases sitting between them. CDR3 amino acids: CASRKTSFNEQFF. DNA of the CDR3: TGTGCCAGCAGGAAGACTTCTTTTAATGAGCAGTTCTTC. Filled out from reference TRBV28 and TRBJ2-1, the complete variable domain reads DVKVTQSSRYLVKRTGEKVFLECVQDMDHENMFWYRQDPGLGLRLIYFSYDVKMKEKGDIPEGYSVSREKKERFSLILESASTNQTSMYLCASRKTSFNEQFFGPGTRLTVL.

The V gene is TRBV14, the J gene TRBJ1-1; no reliable D call. With 0 bases removed from V and 10 bases from J, the gap between germline ends came to 18 bases. The germline V gene encodes CDR1 SGHDN and CDR2 FVKESK. This CDR3 region has 15 residues. This chain's CDR3 is CASSQDFSSEVGAFF. The CDR3 DNA is TGTGCCAGCAGCCAAGATTTTTCCTCTGAGGTGGGAGCTTTCTTT.

The V call is TRBV5-1, the J call TRBJ2-3, with 10 nucleotides matching TRBD2. Per germline, CDR1 SGHRS and CDR2 YFSETQ. Trimming at V came to 1 base and at J to 5 bases, leaving 7 bases not matched to a gene. The CDR3 consists of 16 residues. DNA for the CDR3: TGCGCCAGCAGCTTGATGGCTAGCGGGAGTGTAGATACGCAGTATTTT. Its translation is CASSLMASGSVDTQYF.

The V call is TRBV7-2, the J call TRBJ2-7; D perhaps matches TRBD1 (6 bases). Germline assignment: CDR1 SGHTA and CDR2 FQGNSA. The V end lost 4 bases, the J end lost 0 bases, and 10 bases lay between the germline ends. The CDR3 covers 14 residues. This CDR3 reads CASSSTGVSYEQYF. CDR3 nucleotides: TGTGCCAGCAGCTCGACAGGAGTCTCCTACGAGCAGTACTTC.

The rearrangement links TRBV19 to TRBJ2-7; a possible D gene is TRBD1 (5 bases). The germline V and J ends were trimmed by 5 bases and 3 bases, with 11 bases remaining between them. CDR3 size: 13 residues. Germline V CDR1 and CDR2: LNHDA, SQIVND (reference sequence). The CDR3: CASSDEQGYEQYF. The CDR3 nucleotides read TGTGCCAGTAGTGACGAGCAGGGCTACGAGCAGTACTTC. Full variable domain (rest looked up from reference TRBV19 and TRBJ2-7): DGGITQSPKYLFRKEGQNVTLSCEQNLNHDAMYWYRQDPGQGLRLIYYSQIVNDFQKGDIAEGYSVSREKKESFPLTVTSAQKNPTAFYLCASSDEQGYEQYFGPGTRLTVT.

The rearrangement joins TRBV6-2 or TRBV6-3 to TRBJ2-2; TRBD1 matches at 7 bases. In germline, CDR1 is MNHEY, CDR2 SVGEGT. The CDR3 runs 18 residues. The junction had 15 bases not matched to a gene; V was cut back by 4 bases and J by 4 bases. The CDR3 nucleotides are TGTGCCAGCAGTTCTATTCCGGGACAGACCACAACCACCGGGGAGCTGTTTTTT. It encodes CASSSIPGQTTTTGELFF.

The chain has TRBV27 and TRBJ1-1; tentative D call: TRBD1 (5 bases). The CDR3 totals 15 residues. Germline V CDR1 and CDR2: MNHEY, SMNVEV (reference sequence). The V end lost 5 bases, the J end lost 7 bases, and 20 bases lay between the germline ends. DNA for the CDR3: TGTGCCAGCAGTAGGAACGGGGGGGGTGGGAATGAAGCTTTCTTT. Translated, it gives CASSRNGGGGNEAFF.